Below, one T cell receptor beta chain is given with its context. The antigen remains unidentified. Data came from immunoSEQ multiplex PCR; TCRdb stores just in-frame clones and leaves some out. The repertoire holds about 140,000 clones, with about 90% as singletons. This entry is derived from a study of T cell responses to AZD1222 COVID-19 vaccine. Findings of the study overall: Spike-specific TCR breadth and depth rose after two AZD1222 doses. White British donors predominated, females outnumbered males, and clonal diversity was possibly underestimated.

The CDR3 extends over 13 amino acids. Germline assignment: CDR1 MGHRA and CDR2 YSYEKL. V shed 5 bases, J shed 4 bases, and the junction held 4 bases outside the gene matches. This TCR was sampled from an adult who received the AZD1222 COVID-19 vaccine. The sample consisted of peripheral blood, taken 28 days after the second AZD1222 dose. This chain uses TRBV4-1 with TRBJ2-7, with 8 bases lining up with TRBD1. The CDR3, as DNA: TGCGCCAGCAGCAAAGGACAGGGTTACGAGCAGTACTTC. Encoded protein: CASSKGQGYEQYF.